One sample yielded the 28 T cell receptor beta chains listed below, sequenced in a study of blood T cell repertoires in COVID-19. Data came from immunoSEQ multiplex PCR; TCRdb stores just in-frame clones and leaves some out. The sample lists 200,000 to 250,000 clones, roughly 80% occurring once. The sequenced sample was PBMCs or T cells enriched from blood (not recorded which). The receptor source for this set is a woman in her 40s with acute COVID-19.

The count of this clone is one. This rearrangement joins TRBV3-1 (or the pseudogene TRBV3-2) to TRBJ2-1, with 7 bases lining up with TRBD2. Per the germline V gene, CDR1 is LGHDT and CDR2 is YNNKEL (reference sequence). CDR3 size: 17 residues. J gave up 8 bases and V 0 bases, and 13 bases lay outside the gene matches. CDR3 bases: TGTGCCAGCAGCCAAGATGGTGCGGGGGTTTTCACCGATGAGCAGTTCTTC. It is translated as CASSQDGAGVFTDEQFF.

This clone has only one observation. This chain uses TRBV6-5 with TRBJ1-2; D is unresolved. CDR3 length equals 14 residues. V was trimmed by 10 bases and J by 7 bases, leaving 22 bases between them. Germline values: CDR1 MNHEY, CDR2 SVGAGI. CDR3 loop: CATCRTPTLGGYTF. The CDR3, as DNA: TGTGCCACCTGTCGGACTCCTACCTTGGGTGGCTACACCTTC.

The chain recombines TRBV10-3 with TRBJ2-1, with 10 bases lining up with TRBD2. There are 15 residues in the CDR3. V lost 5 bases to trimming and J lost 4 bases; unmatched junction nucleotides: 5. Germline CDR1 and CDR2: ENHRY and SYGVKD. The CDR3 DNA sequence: TGTGCCATCAGTCCTAATAGCGGGGGGTACAATGAGCAGTTCTTC. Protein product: CAISPNSGGYNEQFF.

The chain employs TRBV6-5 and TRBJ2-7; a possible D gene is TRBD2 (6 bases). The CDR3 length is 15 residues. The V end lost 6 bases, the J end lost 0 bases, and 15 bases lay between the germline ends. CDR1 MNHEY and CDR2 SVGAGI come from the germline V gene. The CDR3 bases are TGTGCCAGCAGATCCGGGACTTCGAGCTCCTACGAGCAGTACTTC. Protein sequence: CASRSGTSSSYEQYF.

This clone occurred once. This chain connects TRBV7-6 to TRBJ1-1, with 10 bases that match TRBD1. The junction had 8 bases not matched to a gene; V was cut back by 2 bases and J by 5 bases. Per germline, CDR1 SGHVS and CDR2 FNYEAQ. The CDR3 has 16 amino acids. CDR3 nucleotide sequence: TGTGCCAGCAGCTTAAACCTAGGACAGGGGGGGACTGAAGCTTTCTTT. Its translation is CASSLNLGQGGTEAFF.

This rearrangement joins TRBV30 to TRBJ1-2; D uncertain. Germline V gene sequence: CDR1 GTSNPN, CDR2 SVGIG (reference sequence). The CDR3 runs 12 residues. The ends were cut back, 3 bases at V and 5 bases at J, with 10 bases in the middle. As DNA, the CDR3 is TGTGCCTGGAGAGTGGCGGGGTATGGCTACACCTTC. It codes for CAWRVAGYGYTF.

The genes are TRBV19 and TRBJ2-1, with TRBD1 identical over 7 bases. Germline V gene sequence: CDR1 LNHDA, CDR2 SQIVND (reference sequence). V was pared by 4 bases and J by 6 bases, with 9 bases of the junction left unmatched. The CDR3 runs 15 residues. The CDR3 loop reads CASSRTGRGLNEQFF. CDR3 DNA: TGTGCCAGTAGTAGGACAGGTAGGGGGCTCAATGAGCAGTTCTTC.

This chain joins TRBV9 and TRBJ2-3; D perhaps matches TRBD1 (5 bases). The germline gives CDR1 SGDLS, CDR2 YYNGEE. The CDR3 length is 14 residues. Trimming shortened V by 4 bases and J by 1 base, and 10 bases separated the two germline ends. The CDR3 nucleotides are TGTGCCAGCAGCCGTGGGGCTGGCACAGATACGCAGTATTTT. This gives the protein CASSRGAGTDTQYF.

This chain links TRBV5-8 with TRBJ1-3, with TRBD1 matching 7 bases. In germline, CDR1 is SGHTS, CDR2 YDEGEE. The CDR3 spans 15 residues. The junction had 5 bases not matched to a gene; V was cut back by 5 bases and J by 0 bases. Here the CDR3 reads CASRPTGASGNTIYF. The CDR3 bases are TGTGCCAGCAGGCCAACAGGGGCCTCTGGAAACACCATATATTTT. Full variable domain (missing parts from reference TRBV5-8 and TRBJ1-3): EAGVTQSPTHLIKTRGQQATLRCSPISGHTSVYWYQQALGLGLQFLLWYDEGEERNRGNFPPRFSGRQFPNYSSELNVNALELEDSALYLCASRPTGASGNTIYFGEGSWLTVV.

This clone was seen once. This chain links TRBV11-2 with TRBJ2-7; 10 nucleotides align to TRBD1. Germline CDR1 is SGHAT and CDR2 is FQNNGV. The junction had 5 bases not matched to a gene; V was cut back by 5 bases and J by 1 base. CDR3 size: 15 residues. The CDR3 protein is CASSPGQGSSYEQYF. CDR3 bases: TGTGCCAGCAGCCCGGGACAGGGGTCGTCCTACGAGCAGTACTTC.

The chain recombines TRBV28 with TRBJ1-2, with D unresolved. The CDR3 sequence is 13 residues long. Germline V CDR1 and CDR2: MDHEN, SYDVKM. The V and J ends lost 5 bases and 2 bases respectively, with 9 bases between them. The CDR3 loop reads CASSRGLNYGYTF. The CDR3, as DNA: TGTGCCAGCAGTAGAGGTCTGAACTATGGCTACACCTTC.

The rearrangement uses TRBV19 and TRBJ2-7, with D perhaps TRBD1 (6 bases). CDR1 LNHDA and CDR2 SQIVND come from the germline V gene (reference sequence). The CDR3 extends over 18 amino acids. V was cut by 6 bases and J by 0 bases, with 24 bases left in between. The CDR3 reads CASSYVGTTRPFSYEQYF. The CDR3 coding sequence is TGTGCCAGTAGCTATGTCGGGACAACCAGACCTTTCTCCTACGAGCAGTACTTC. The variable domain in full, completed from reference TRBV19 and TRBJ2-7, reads DGGITQSPKYLFRKEGQNVTLSCEQNLNHDAMYWYRQDPGQGLRLIYYSQIVNDFQKGDIAEGYSVSREKKESFPLTVTSAQKNPTAFYLCASSYVGTTRPFSYEQYFGPGTRLTVT.

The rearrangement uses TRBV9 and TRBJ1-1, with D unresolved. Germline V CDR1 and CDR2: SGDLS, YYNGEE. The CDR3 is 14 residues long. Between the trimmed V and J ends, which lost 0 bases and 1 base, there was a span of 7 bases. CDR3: CASSVAAQNTEAFF. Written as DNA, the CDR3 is TGTGCCAGCAGCGTAGCTGCGCAGAACACTGAAGCTTTCTTT.

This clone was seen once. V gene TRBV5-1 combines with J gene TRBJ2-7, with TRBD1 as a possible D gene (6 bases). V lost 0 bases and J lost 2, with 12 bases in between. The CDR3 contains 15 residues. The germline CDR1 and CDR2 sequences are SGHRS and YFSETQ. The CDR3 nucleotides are TGCGCCAGCAGCTTGGGTGGGACAACAACCTACGAGCAGTACTTC. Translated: CASSLGGTTTYEQYF.

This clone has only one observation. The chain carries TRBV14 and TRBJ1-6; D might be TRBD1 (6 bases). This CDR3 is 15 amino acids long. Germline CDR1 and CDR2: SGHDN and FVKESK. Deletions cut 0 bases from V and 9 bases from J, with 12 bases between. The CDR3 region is CASSQDGGGGSPLHF. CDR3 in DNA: TGTGCCAGCAGCCAAGATGGGGGAGGGGGTTCACCCCTCCACTTT.

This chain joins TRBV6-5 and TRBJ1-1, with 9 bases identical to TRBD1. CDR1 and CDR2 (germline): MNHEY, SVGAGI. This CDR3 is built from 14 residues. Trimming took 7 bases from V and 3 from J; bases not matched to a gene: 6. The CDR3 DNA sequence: TGTGCCAGCACCTCGGGACAGGGTTACACTGAAGCTTTCTTT. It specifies CASTSGQGYTEAFF.

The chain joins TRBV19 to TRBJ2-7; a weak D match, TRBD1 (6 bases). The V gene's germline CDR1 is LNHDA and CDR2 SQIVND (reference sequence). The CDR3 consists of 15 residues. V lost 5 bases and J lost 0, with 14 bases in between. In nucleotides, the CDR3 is TGTGCCAGTAGTGCCTCACAGGGTAGCTCCTACGAGCAGTACTTC. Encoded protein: CASSASQGSSYEQYF.

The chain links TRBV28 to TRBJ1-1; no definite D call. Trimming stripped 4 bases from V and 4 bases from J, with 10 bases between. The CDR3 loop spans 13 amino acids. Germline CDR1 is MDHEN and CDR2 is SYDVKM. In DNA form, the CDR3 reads TGTGCCAGCAGTTCTCGGGTTCTCACTGAAGCTTTCTTT. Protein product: CASSSRVLTEAFF.

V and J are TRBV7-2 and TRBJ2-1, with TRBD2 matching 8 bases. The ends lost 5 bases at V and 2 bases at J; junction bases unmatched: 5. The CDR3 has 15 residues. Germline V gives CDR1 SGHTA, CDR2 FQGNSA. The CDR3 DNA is TGTGCCAGCAGCGCCGGGAGGGGGACCTACAATGAGCAGTTCTTC. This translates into CASSAGRGTYNEQFF.

CDR3 in amino acids: CASSTDRGRPEAFF. CDR3 coding DNA: TGTGCCAGCAGCACGGACAGGGGCCGCCCTGAAGCTTTCTTT. The V call is TRBV5-6, the J call TRBJ1-1; 9 nucleotides match TRBD1. CDR3 length equals 14 residues. V lost 4 bases, J lost 6 bases, and 7 bases stayed unmatched. Per germline, CDR1 SGHDT and CDR2 YYEEEE. Supplemented by reference TRBV5-6 and TRBJ1-1, the full variable domain reads DAGVTQSPTHLIKTRGQQVTLRCSPKSGHDTVSWYQQALGQGPQFIFQYYEEEERQRGNFPDRFSGHQFPNYSSELNVNALLLGDSALYLCASSTDRGRPEAFFGQGTRLTVV.

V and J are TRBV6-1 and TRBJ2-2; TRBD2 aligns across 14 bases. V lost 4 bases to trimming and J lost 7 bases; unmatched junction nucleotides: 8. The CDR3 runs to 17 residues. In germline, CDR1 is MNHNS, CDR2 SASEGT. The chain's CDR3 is CASSGRLAGGPHGELFF. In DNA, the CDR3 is TGTGCCAGCAGTGGTCGACTAGCGGGGGGGCCGCACGGGGAGCTGTTTTTT.

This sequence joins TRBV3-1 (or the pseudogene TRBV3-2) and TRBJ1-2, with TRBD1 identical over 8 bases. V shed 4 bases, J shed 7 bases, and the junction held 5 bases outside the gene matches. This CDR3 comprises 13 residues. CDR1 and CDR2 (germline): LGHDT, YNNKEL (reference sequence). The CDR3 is CASSPGQGRGYTF. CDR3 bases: TGTGCCAGCAGCCCCGGACAGGGTCGTGGCTACACCTTC.

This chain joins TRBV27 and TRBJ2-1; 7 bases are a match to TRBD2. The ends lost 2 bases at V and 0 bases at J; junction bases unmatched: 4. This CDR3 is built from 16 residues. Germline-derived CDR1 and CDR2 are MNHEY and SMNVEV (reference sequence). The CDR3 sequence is CASSLKRGLSYNEQFF. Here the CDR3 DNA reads TGTGCCAGCAGTTTAAAGCGGGGCCTCTCCTACAATGAGCAGTTCTTC.

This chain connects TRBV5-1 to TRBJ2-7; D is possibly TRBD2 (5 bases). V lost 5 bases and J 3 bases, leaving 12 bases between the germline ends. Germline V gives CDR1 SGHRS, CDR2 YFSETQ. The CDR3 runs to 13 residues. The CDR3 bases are TGCGCCAGCAGTCGCGGAGGAGGCTACGAGCAGTACTTC. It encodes CASSRGGGYEQYF.

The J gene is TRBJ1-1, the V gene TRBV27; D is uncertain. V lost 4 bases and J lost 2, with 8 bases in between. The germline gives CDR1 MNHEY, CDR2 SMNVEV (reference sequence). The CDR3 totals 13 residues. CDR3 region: CASSWQVNTEAFF. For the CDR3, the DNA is TGTGCCAGCAGTTGGCAGGTTAACACTGAAGCTTTCTTT.

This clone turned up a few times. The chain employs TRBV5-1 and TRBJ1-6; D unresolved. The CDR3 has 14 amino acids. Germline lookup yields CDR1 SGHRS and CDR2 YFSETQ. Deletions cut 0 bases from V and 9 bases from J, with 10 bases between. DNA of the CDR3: TGCGCCAGCAGCTTGGGGCAGGTAACTTCACCCCTCCACTTT. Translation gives CASSLGQVTSPLHF.

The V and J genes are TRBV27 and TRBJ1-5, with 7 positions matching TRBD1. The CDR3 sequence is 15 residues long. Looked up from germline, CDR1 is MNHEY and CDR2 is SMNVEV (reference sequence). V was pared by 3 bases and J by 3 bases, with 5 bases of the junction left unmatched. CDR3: CASSFRQGINQPQHF. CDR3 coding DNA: TGTGCCAGCAGTTTCAGACAGGGAATCAATCAGCCCCAGCATTTT.

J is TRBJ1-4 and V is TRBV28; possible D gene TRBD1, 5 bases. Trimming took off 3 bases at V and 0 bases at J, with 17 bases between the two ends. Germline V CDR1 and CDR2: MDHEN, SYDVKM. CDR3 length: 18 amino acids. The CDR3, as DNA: TGTGCCAGCAGTTTTAGGGGCATTTCGAGTGCAACTAATGAAAAACTGTTTTTT. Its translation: CASSFRGISSATNEKLFF.